Each of the 2 T cell receptor beta chains below was sequenced from the same sample in a study of cytomegalovirus exposure and HLA in healthy donors. PCR used 60 Vbeta primers and 13 Jbeta primers. Clones were read by immunoSEQ multiplex PCR, and TCRdb kept only the in-frame ones, dropping some. The top ten hold 12% to 15% of the sample, which has about 200,000 clones, 70% to 80% seen once. The material sequenced was PBMCs. The receptors come from a woman aged 25 to 39 in good health and CMV-seropositive.

The chain carries TRBV2 and TRBJ2-2, with 7 bases matching TRBD1. V dropped 4 bases and J dropped 3; count of bases not matched to a gene: 5. CDR3 length equals 15 residues. Germline V gene lookup returns CDR1 SNHLY and CDR2 FYNNEI. The CDR3 spells CASSADRVDTGELFF. The CDR3 bases are TGTGCCAGCAGTGCCGACAGGGTTGACACCGGGGAGCTGTTTTTT.

V usage is TRBV28 and J usage is TRBJ1-2; D possibly corresponds to TRBD1 (5 bases). From germline, CDR1 is MDHEN and CDR2 SYDVKM. Trimming stripped 7 bases from V and 2 bases from J, with 17 bases between. This CDR3 region has 15 residues. This CDR3 is CASITRFGGNYGYTF. CDR3 bases: TGTGCCAGCATCACCCGGTTCGGGGGGAACTATGGCTACACCTTC.